Presented here are 16 T cell receptor beta chains from one specimen sequenced in a study of cytomegalovirus exposure and HLA in healthy donors. A multiplex PCR was run with 60 Vbeta primers and 13 Jbeta primers. Sequencing used immunoSEQ multiplex PCR; TCRdb keeps in-frame clones, though not all of them. The sample yields around 89,000 clones, over 75% seen once. The sample consisted of PBMCs. These receptors were taken from a girl aged 2 to 10 in good health and CMV-seropositive.

This clone was observed a handful of times. V gene TRBV9 combines with J gene TRBJ1-1; D remains unclear. V was trimmed by 3 bases and J by 0 bases, leaving 6 bases between them. The length of the CDR3 is 13 residues. CDR1 is SGDLS and CDR2 is YYNGEE in the germline V gene. CDR3 DNA sequence: TGTGCCAGCAGCGCCCATTTGAACACTGAAGCTTTCTTT. Translation: CASSAHLNTEAFF.

The J gene is TRBJ2-5, the V gene TRBV29-1; tentative D call: TRBD2 (5 bases). Germline CDR1 and CDR2: SQVTM and ANQGSEA. Trimming took off 4 bases at V and 5 bases at J, with 11 bases between the two ends. This CDR3 is built from 12 residues. CDR3 sequence reads: CSVGAGAETQYF. The CDR3 region has the DNA TGCAGCGTTGGCGCGGGTGCTGAGACCCAGTACTTC.

This clone has only a few counts. The rearrangement uses TRBV30 and TRBJ2-1; a possible D gene is TRBD2 (5 bases). V was shortened by 0 bases and J by 4 bases, with 16 bases between the two germline ends. The CDR3 covers 16 residues. Germline loops: CDR1 GTSNPN, CDR2 SVGIG (reference sequence). The CDR3 DNA follows: TGTGCCTGGAGTGTACTTGGGAGCTGGCAGTACAATGAGCAGTTCTTC. Its translation: CAWSVLGSWQYNEQFF. The full variable domain, in which reference TRBV30 and TRBJ2-1 provide the parts outside the CDR3, is SQTIHQWPATLVQPVGSPLSLECTVEGTSNPNLYWYRQAAGRGLQLLFYSVGIGQISSEVPQNLSASRPQDRQFILSSKKLLLSDSGFYLCAWSVLGSWQYNEQFFGPGTRLTVL.

The CDR3 spells CASGSGQGNQPQHF. CDR3 bases: TGTGCCAGCGGCTCCGGACAAGGCAATCAGCCCCAGCATTTT. The chain couples TRBV5-8 to TRBJ1-5, with a weak D call TRBD1 (5 bases). Trimming took off 7 bases at V and 2 bases at J, with 13 bases between the two ends. Per the germline V gene, CDR1 is SGHTS and CDR2 is YDEGEE. CDR3 length equals 14 residues.

CDR3 residues: CASSEFLVDRQGGYGYTF. CDR3 DNA: TGTGCCAGCAGTGAATTTCTTGTCGACCGACAGGGTGGGTATGGCTACACCTTC. This chain links TRBV25-1 with TRBJ1-2, with 7 nucleotides matching TRBD1. The germline V gene encodes CDR1 MGHDK and CDR2 SYGVNS. Losses at the gene ends were 1 base for V and 5 bases for J; bases not matched to a gene: 16. The CDR3 is made up of 18 amino acids.

The CDR3 bases are TGTGCCAGCAGCTTAGGAGCGGGCTATGGCTACACCTTC. Translation: CASSLGAGYGYTF. The chain joins TRBV7-2 to TRBJ1-2; D is undetermined. CDR1 SGHTA and CDR2 FQGNSA come from the germline V gene. The CDR3 contains 13 residues. Deletions cut 1 base from V and 4 bases from J, with 7 bases between.

The V and J genes are TRBV30 and TRBJ1-6; the match to TRBD1 covers 8 bases. Trimming cost V 8 bases and J 7 bases; bases outside gene matches: 19. Germline V gives CDR1 GTSNPN, CDR2 SVGIG (reference sequence). The CDR3 sequence is 17 residues long. For the CDR3, the DNA is TGTGCCGGCGTTGGCGGGGCAGGGGGCGTTGGAAATTCACCCCTCCACTTT. Translating it yields CAGVGGAGGVGNSPLHF.

This clone has just a few counts. The chain links TRBV28 to TRBJ1-4; D unclear. CDR1 is MDHEN, CDR2 SYDVKM, per germline. This CDR3 contains 15 residues. Trimming left V 2 bases short and J 8 bases short, with 15 bases between. This CDR3 reads CASSLLPGGREKLFF. CDR3 bases: TGTGCCAGCAGTTTACTTCCGGGAGGGCGGGAAAAACTGTTTTTT.

This sequence joins TRBV7-9 and TRBJ2-3, with 7 positions matching TRBD1. Germline loops: CDR1 SEHNR, CDR2 FQNEAQ (reference sequence). The CDR3 covers 15 residues. J was trimmed by 3 bases and V by 5 bases; bases with no gene match: 8. The CDR3 nucleotides read TGTGCCAGCAGCACAGGGGTGGGGCCAACAGATACGCAGTATTTT. This translates into CASSTGVGPTDTQYF.

The DNA of the CDR3 is TGTGCCAGCAGCCCCTTAGGGGGGGAATCCGAGCAGTACTTC. Residues: CASSPLGGESEQYF. This chain joins TRBV6-5 and TRBJ2-7; TRBD2 might be the D (7 bases). Germline CDR1 and CDR2: MNHEY and SVGAGI. This CDR3 comprises 14 residues. The V gene lost 6 bases and the J gene lost 6 bases, with 18 bases spanning the gap.

This chain joins TRBV6-6 and TRBJ2-1; TRBD2 is a possible D gene (5 bases). Germline CDR1 MNHNY, CDR2 SVGAGI (reference sequence). Trimming removed 4 bases at V and 0 bases at J, with 13 bases between. This CDR3 has 16 amino acids. The CDR3 spells CASSSRTPSSYNEQFF. For the CDR3, the DNA is TGTGCCAGCAGTTCACGGACTCCAAGCTCCTACAATGAGCAGTTCTTC.

V is TRBV27 and J is TRBJ1-1; TRBD1 aligns across 7 bases. This CDR3 spans 12 amino acids. V lost 5 bases to trimming and J lost 7 bases; unmatched junction nucleotides: 4. Germline V CDR1 and CDR2: MNHEY, SMNVEV (reference sequence). This CDR3 reads CASSRQGSEAFF. For the CDR3, the DNA is TGTGCCAGCAGTCGACAGGGTAGTGAAGCTTTCTTT.

The chain is built from TRBV5-1 and TRBJ2-7, with 7 positions matching TRBD1. The CDR3 is 15 residues long. Germline V CDR1 and CDR2: SGHRS, YFSETQ. J gave up 0 bases and V 0 bases, and 3 bases lay outside the gene matches. The CDR3 sequence is CASSLEGTVSYEQYF. Written as DNA, the CDR3 is TGCGCCAGCAGCTTGGAGGGGACAGTCTCCTACGAGCAGTACTTC. Full variable domain (outside the CDR3, taken from reference TRBV5-1 and TRBJ2-7): KAGVTQTPRYLIKTRGQQVTLSCSPISGHRSVSWYQQTPGQGLQFLFEYFSETQRNKGNFPGRFSGRQFSNSRSEMNVSTLELGDSALYLCASSLEGTVSYEQYFGPGTRLTVT.

The J gene is TRBJ1-5, the V gene TRBV15; D gene ambiguous. Germline V lookup: CDR1 LNHNV, CDR2 YYDKDF (reference sequence). With 3 bases removed from V and 4 bases from J, the gap between germline ends came to 22 bases. CDR3 length: 18 amino acids. The CDR3 reads CATSSTGEGLSLNQPQHF. CDR3 coding DNA: TGTGCCACCAGCAGTACCGGTGAGGGTTTATCCCTAAATCAGCCCCAGCATTTT.

The count of this clone is one. The chain recombines TRBV9 with TRBJ1-3; no clear D gene. CDR1 and CDR2 (germline): SGDLS, YYNGEE. CDR3 length: 14 amino acids. Deletions cut 0 bases from V and 4 bases from J, with 8 bases between. The CDR3 is CASSVGGTGNTIYF. Here the CDR3 DNA reads TGTGCCAGCAGCGTAGGAGGTACCGGAAACACCATATATTTT.

The chain combines TRBV19 with TRBJ1-3; no clear D gene. Germline CDR1 LNHDA, CDR2 SQIVND (reference sequence). V gave up 11 bases and J gave up 0 bases, with 14 bases separating them. This CDR3 spans 14 amino acids. CDR3 sequence (DNA): TGTGCCGTTTCCACAGATAACTCTGGAAACACCATATATTTT. This sequence encodes CAVSTDNSGNTIYF.